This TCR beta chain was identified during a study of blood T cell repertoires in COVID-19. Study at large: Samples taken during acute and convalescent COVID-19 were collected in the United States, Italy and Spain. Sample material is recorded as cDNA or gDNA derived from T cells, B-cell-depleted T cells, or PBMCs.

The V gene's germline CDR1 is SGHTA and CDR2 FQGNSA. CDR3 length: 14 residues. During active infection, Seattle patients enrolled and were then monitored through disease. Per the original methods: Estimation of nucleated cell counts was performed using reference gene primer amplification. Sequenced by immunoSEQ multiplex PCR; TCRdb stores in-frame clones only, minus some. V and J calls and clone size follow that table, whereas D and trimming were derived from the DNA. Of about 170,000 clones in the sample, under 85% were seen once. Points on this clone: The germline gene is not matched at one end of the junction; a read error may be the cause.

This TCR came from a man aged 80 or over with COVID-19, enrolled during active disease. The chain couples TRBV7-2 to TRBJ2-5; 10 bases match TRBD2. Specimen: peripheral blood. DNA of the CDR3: TGTGCCAACAGCTCAGCGGGGGGGCCTCAGACCCAGTACTTC. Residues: CANSSAGGPQTQYF.